Listed below are T cell receptor beta chains from one sample, sequenced in a study of cytomegalovirus exposure and HLA in healthy donors. Method: immunoSEQ multiplex PCR; TCRdb's copy keeps in-frame clones and lacks some. The record lists about 200,000 clones, of which the ten most abundant hold around 1.1%. Sequenced sample: PBMCs. Receptor source: a girl aged 2 to 10 in good health and CMV-seropositive. Each CDR3 is given without its conserved first and last residue.

V | CDR3
TRBV7-6 | ASSSWGGTYEQY
TRBV2 | ASSQESGSEQY
TRBV27 | ASSSWEYSNQPQH
TRBV6-5 | AAQQGTLQETQY
TRBV6-6 | ASRTASDTQY
TRBV6-6 | ASSYPDRNYEQY
TRBV4-1 | ASSQDEWAGGTVGANVLT
TRBV27 | ASSPLSETQY
TRBV7-2 | ASSRDRGSYEQY
TRBV5-6 | ASSSPEEWYGYT
TRBV5-6 | ASRADRHYGYT
TRBV30 | AWRPPAGGNTIY
TRBV11-2 | ASSFIGTGNNEQF
TRBV5-1 | ASSLGGLNTEAF
TRBV29-1 | SVGNRDDYGYT
TRBV6-1 | ASGPRESRTDTQY
TRBV7-2 | ASTAGTVINEQF
TRBV2 | ASRGLATDTQY
TRBV2 | ASKVAGERVLRDTQY
TRBV10-3 | ATLGGVDTDTQY
TRBV18 | ASSPDSDEQY
TRBV10-3 | AISDAAGNSPLH
TRBV10-1 | ASSEATATTLGNQPQH
TRBV5-1 | ASSPNGTPQGYT
TRBV30 | AWSVGDRRPGYT
TRBV4-2 | ASSQAGFTDQPQH
TRBV29-1 | SVSVSTGTGELF
TRBV14 | ASSLLNTEAF
TRBV5-1 | ASSLNSATYEQY
TRBV11-2 | ASSLDLRGAYT
TRBV6-5 | ASSYSILPPDYGYT
TRBV6-4 | ASSEGLVGELF
TRBV28 | ASSLYRPSGANVLT
TRBV28 | ASSLPPGLAANTGELF
TRBV5-4 | ASRLAGMNEQF
TRBV21-1 | ASSKGGGTNTGELF
TRBV7-2 | ASSPPSGRVTSEQF
TRBV10-1 | ASSASGNSYEQY
TRBV5-4 | ASRNRTEQY
TRBV9 | ASGVTGVRETQY
TRBV27 | ASRSGPYEQY
TRBV7-9 | ASSLEGPTNTIY
TRBV10-3 | AINKGRDAEAF
TRBV11-2 | ASSLGPQTVYEQY
TRBV9 | ASSPRYRGGAKQY
TRBV7-3 | ASSLEPERRSSGANVLT
TRBV28 | ASSYQWSDEQY
TRBV15 | ATAQGADTEAF
TRBV28 | ASSDHQGVYEQY
TRBV5-6 | ASSLGTVGTDTQY